In its sample, the clone carrying this T cell receptor (beta chain) was seen many times. Its antigen is unidentified. These data originate in a study of response to subunit inactivated influenza vaccine. Study conclusions and caveats: Every seasonal influenza vaccination brings in few new T cells, the authors suggested.

CDR3 length: 15 amino acids. CDR1 and CDR2 (germline): MDHEN, SYDVKM. With V trimmed by 1 base and J by 7 bases, 4 bases remained unmatched. Each CDR3 protein is one row after TCRdb ran MiXCR on the RT-PCR reads. The data show hundreds of thousands of distinct CDR3 sequences, about 14% seen once. This sample comprised PBMCs from blood, obtained 14 to 15 days before vaccination. The receptor was isolated from a man aged 50 to 59 who received an inactivated influenza vaccine. The chain recombines TRBV28 with TRBJ1-6, with 7 positions matching TRBD1. The CDR3 sequence is CASSLFGTENSPLHF. The CDR3 bases are TGTGCCAGCAGTTTATTTGGGACAGAGAATTCACCCCTCCACTTT.